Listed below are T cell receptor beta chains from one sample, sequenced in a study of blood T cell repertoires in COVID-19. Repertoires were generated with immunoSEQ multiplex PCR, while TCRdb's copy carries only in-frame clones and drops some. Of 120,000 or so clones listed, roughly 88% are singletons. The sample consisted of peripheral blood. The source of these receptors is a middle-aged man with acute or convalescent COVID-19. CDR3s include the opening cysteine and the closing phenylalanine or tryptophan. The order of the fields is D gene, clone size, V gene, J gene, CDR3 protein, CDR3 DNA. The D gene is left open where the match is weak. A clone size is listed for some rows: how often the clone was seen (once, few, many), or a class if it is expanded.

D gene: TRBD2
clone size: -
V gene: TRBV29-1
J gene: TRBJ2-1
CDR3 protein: CSVVTSGFYNEQFF
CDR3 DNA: TGCAGCGTGGTGACTAGCGGATTCTACAATGAGCAGTTCTTC

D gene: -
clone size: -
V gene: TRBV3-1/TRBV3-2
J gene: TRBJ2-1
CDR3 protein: CASRSAMEQFF
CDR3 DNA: TGTGCCAGCAGGTCAGCGATGGAGCAGTTCTTC

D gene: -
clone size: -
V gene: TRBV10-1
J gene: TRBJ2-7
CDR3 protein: CASSDNFYEQYF
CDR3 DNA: TGCGCCAGCAGTGATAATTTCTACGAGCAGTACTTC

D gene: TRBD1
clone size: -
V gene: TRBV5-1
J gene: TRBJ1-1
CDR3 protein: CASSLGQGAGNTEAFF
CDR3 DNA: TGCGCCAGCAGCTTGGGACAGGGGGCTGGGAACACTGAAGCTTTCTTT

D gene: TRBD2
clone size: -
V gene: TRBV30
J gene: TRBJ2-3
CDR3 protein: CAWSEGLANTDTQYF
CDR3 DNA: TGTGCCTGGAGTGAGGGACTAGCGAACACAGATACGCAGTATTTT

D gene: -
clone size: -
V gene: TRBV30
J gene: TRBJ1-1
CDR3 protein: CAWNVGSYATEAFF
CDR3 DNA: TGTGCCTGGAATGTAGGGAGCTATGCCACTGAAGCTTTCTTT

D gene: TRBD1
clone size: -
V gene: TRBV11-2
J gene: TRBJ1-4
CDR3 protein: CASSLGQGFEKLFF
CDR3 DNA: TGTGCCAGCAGCCTGGGACAGGGGTTCGAAAAACTGTTTTTT

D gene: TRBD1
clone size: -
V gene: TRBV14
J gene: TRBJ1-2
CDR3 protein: CASSQTGVYYGYTF
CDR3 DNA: TGTGCCAGCAGCCAGACAGGGGTTTACTATGGCTACACCTTC

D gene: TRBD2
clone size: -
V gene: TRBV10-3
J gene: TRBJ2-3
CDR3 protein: CAISESSSGGGTDTQYF
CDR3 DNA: TGTGCCATCAGTGAGTCGAGTAGCGGGGGAGGCACAGATACGCAGTATTTT

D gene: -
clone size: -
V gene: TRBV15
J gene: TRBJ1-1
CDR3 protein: CATSWGDTEAFF
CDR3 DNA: TGTGCCACCAGCTGGGGGGACACTGAAGCTTTCTTT

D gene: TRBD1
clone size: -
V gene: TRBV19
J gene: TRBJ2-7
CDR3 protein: CASSATGTGFYEQYF
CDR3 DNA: TGTGCCAGTAGTGCCACCGGGACAGGGTTCTACGAGCAGTACTTC

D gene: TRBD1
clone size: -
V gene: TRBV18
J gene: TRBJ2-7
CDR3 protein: CASSQGDSSYEQYF
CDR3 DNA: TGTGCCAGCTCACAAGGGGACAGCTCCTACGAGCAGTACTTC

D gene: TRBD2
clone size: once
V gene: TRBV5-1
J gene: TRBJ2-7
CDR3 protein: CASSFGGSFEQYF
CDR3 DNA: TGCGCCAGCAGCTTTGGCGGGAGCTTCGAGCAGTACTTC

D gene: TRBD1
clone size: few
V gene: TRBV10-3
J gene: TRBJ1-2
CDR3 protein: CAISDDRDRDPEAAIDGYTF
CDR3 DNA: TGTGCCATCAGTGATGACCGGGACAGAGACCCCGAGGCGGCTATCGATGGCTACACCTTC

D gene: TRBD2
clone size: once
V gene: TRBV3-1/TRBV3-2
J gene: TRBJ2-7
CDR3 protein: CASSKGLAFTYEQYF
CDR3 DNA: TGTGCCAGCAGCAAAGGACTAGCGTTTACCTACGAGCAGTACTTC

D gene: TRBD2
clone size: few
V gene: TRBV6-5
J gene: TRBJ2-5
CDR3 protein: CASSPGTSGETQYF
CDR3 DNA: TGTGCCAGCAGTCCCGGGACTAGCGGGGAGACCCAGTACTTC

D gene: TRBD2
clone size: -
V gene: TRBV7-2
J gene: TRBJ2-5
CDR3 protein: CASSLAGRGSGSGETQYF
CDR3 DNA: TGTGCCAGCAGCTTAGCGGGACGAGGTAGCGGGTCCGGGGAGACCCAGTACTTC

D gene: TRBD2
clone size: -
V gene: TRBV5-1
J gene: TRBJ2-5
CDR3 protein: CASSLAPSGSGETQYF
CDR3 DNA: TGCGCCAGCAGCTTGGCCCCTAGCGGGAGCGGGGAGACCCAGTACTTC

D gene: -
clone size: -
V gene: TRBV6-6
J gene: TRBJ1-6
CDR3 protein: CASSPFGGPSSYNSPLHF
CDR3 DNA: TGTGCCAGCAGTCCTTTTGGGGGCCCGAGCTCCTATAATTCACCCCTCCACTTT

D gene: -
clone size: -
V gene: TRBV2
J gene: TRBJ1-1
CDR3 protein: CASRELQGPAFF
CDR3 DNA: TGTGCCAGCAGGGAATTACAGGGTCCAGCTTTCTTT

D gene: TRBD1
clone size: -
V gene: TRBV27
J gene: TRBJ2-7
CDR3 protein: CASSPRGDSVTYEQYF
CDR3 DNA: TGTGCCAGCAGTCCCCGAGGGGACAGTGTAACCTACGAGCAGTACTTC

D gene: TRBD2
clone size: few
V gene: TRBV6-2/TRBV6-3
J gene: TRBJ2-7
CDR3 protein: CASSSLAETNYEQYF
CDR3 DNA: TGTGCCAGCAGCTCACTAGCGGAGACCAACTACGAGCAGTACTTC

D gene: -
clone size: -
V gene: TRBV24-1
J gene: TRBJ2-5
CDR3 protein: CATSDHTGSETQYF
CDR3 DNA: TGTGCCACCAGTGATCATACAGGGTCCGAGACCCAGTACTTC

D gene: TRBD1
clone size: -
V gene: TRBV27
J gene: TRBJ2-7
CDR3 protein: CATYRQGAAEQYF
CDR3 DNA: TGTGCCACCTACCGACAGGGGGCGGCCGAGCAGTACTTC

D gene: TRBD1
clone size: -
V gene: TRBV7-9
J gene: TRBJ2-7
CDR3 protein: CASSWDRGNYEQYF
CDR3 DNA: TGTGCCAGCAGCTGGGACAGGGGAAACTACGAGCAGTACTTC

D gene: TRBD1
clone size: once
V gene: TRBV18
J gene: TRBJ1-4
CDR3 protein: CASSPTGQGLTNEKLFF
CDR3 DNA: TGTGCCAGCTCACCCACGGGACAGGGATTGACTAATGAAAAACTGTTTTTT

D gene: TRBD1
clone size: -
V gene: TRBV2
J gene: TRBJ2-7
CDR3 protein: CASSEAAGTGYDSYEQYF
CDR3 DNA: TGTGCCAGCAGTGAAGCGGCCGGGACAGGGTATGACTCCTACGAGCAGTACTTC

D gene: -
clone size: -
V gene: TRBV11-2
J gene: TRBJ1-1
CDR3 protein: CASSLNGVMNTEAFF
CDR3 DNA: TGTGCCAGCAGCTTAAACGGGGTTATGAACACTGAAGCTTTCTTT

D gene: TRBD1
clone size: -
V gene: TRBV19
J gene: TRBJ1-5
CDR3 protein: CASSATGGGNQPQHF
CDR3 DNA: TGTGCCAGTAGTGCGACAGGGGGAGGCAATCAGCCCCAGCATTTT

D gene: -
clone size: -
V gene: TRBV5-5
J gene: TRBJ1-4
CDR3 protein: CASSLDRREKLFF
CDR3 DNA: TGTGCCAGCAGCTTAGATAGAAGAGAAAAACTGTTTTTT

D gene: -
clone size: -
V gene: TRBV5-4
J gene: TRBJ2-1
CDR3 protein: CASSLTGGYNEQFF
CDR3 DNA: TGTGCCAGCAGCTTGACCGGAGGCTACAATGAGCAGTTCTTC

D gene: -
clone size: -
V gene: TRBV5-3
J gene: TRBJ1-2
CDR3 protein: CARSPPGTHLLANYGYTF
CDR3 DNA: TGTGCCAGAAGCCCCCCCGGGACTCACCTTTTAGCTAACTATGGCTACACCTTC

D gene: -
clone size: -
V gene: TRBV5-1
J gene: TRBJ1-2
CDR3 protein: CASSLAENYGYTF
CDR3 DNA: TGCGCCAGCAGCTTGGCTGAGAACTATGGCTACACCTTC

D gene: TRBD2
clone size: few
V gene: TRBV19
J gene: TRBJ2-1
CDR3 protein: CASSPSASGSNEQFF
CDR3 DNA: TGTGCCAGTAGTCCCTCGGCTAGCGGGAGTAATGAGCAGTTCTTC

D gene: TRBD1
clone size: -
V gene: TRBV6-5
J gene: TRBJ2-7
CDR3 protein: CASSSSTGWAYEQYF
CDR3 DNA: TGTGCCAGCAGTTCCTCGACAGGGTGGGCCTACGAGCAGTACTTC

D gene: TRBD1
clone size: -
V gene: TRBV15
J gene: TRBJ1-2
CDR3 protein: CATSLDRGFNYGYTF
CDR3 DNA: TGTGCCACCAGCTTGGACAGGGGTTTCAACTATGGCTACACCTTC

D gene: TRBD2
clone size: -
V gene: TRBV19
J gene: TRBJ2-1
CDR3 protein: CASRPLAESYNEQFF
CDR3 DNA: TGTGCCAGTAGACCTCTAGCGGAGTCCTACAATGAGCAGTTCTTC

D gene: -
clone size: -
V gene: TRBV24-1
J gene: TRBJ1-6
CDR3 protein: CATSVVCSSYNSPLHF
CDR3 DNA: TGTGCCACCAGTGTGGTATGCAGCTCCTATAATTCACCCCTCCACTTT

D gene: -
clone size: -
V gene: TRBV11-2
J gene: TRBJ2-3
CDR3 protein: CASSFQGNEGTDTQYF
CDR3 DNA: TGTGCCAGCAGCTTTCAGGGTAATGAGGGCACAGATACGCAGTATTTT

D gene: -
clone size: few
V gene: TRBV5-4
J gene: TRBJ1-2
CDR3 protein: CASSLSAGRYGYTF
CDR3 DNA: TGTGCCAGCAGCTTGTCAGCGGGGAGATATGGCTACACCTTC

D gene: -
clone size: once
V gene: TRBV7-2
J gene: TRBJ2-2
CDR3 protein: CASSLEASRGPGELFF
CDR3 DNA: TGTGCCAGCAGCTTAGAAGCTAGTCGGGGTCCCGGGGAGCTGTTTTTT

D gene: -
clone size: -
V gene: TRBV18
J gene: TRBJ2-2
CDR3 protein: CASSPRGNTGELFF
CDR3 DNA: TGTGCCAGCTCACCTCGAGGGAACACCGGGGAGCTGTTTTTT

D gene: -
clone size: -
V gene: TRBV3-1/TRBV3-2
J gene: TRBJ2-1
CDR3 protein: CASSQVGFTQDTEQFF
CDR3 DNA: TGTGCCAGCAGCCAAGTCGGATTTACTCAGGACACTGAGCAGTTCTTC

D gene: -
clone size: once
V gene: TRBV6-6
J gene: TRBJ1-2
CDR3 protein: CASSYSRDYGYTF
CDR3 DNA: TGTGCCAGCAGTTACTCGAGGGACTATGGCTACACCTTC

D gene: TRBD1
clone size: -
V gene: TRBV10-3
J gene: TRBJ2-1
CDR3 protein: CAISEDRGDEQFF
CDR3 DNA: TGTGCCATCAGTGAAGACAGGGGCGATGAGCAGTTCTTC

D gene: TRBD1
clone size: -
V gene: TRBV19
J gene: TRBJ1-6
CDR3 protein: CASATGGNSPLHF
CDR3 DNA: TGTGCCAGCGCTACAGGGGGTAATTCACCCCTCCACTTT